Below, 2 T cell receptor beta chains from the same sample are listed, as sequenced in a study of vaccination and CD4 T cells after COVID-19. These receptors' targets are unknown. Treatment defined: roughly 11-day PBMC culture with coronavirus spike peptide pools or control peptides (ViraFEST assay). Sequenced with the Oncomine TCR Beta short-read assay was DNA taken from cultured CD4+ T cells. TCRdb recomputed calls from the PCR reads with MiXCR, one row per CDR3 protein. The sample yields roughly 9,000 distinct CDR3 sequences, 26% seen once. This specimen consisted of CD4+ T cells from blood, cultured in vitro, obtained after SARS-CoV-2 vaccination. Receptors were obtained from a human donor who had recovered from COVID-19.

This clonotype was seen a handful of times. The chain links TRBV20-1 to TRBJ2-7; the match to TRBD2 covers 11 bases. The CDR3 has 14 amino acids. Looked up from germline, CDR1 is DFQATT and CDR2 is SNEGSKA (reference sequence). The trim removed 3 bases at V and 7 bases at J, leaving 8 bases unmatched. This CDR3 reads CSARVSGRAEEQYF. CDR3 coding DNA: TGCAGTGCTAGGGTTAGCGGGAGGGCCGAGGAGCAGTACTTC.

In this sample, this clonotype turned up a few times. The chain joins TRBV6-2 or TRBV6-3 to TRBJ2-3, with 11 bases lining up with TRBD2. This CDR3 comprises 14 residues. Looked up from germline, CDR1 is MNHEY and CDR2 is SVGEGT. V shed 6 bases, J shed 3 bases, and the junction held 2 bases outside the gene matches. CDR3 loop: CASRRTSGTDTQYF. For the CDR3, the DNA is TGTGCCAGCAGAAGGACTAGCGGGACAGATACGCAGTATTTT.